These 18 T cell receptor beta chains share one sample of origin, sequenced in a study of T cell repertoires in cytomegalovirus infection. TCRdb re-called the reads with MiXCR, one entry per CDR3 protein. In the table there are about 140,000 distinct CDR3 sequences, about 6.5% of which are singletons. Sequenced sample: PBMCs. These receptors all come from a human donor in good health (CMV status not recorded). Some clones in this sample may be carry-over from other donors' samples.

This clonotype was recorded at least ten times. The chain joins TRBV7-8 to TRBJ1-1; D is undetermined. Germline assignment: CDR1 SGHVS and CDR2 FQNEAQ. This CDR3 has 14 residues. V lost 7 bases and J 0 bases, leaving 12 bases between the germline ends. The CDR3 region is CASTNLHMNTEAFF. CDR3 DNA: TGTGCCAGCACCAACCTCCACATGAACACTGAAGCTTTCTTT.

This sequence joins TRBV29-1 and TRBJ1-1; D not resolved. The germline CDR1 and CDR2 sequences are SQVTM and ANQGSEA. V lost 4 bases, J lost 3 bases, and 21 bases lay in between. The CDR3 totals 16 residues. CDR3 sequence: CSVAAGLFLLHTEAFF. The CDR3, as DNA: TGCAGCGTTGCGGCAGGCCTGTTCCTGTTACACACTGAAGCTTTCTTT.

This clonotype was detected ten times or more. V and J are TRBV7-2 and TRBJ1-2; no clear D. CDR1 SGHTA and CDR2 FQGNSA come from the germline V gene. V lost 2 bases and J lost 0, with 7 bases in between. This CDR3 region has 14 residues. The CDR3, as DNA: TGTGCCAGCAGCTTATGGTCAGCTAACTATGGCTACACCTTC. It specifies CASSLWSANYGYTF.

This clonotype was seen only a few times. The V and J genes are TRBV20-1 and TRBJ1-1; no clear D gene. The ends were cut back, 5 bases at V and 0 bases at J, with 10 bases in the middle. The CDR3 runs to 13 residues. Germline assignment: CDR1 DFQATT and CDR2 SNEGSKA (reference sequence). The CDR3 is CSAAGVMNTEAFF. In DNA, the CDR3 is TGCAGTGCTGCCGGAGTCATGAACACTGAAGCTTTCTTT.

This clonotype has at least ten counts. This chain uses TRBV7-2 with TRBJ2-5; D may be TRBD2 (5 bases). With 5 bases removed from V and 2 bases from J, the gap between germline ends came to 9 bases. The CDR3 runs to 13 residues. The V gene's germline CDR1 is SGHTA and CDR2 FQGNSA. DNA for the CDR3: TGTGCCAGCAGCGCTAGCAGACAAGAGACCCAGTACTTC. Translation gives CASSASRQETQYF.

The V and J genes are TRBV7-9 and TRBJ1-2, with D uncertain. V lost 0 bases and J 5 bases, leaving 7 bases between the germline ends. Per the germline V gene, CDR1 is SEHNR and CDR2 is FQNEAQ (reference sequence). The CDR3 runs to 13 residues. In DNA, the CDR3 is TGTGCCAGCAGCTTAGCTAGCGGGTATGGCTACACCTTC. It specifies CASSLASGYGYTF.

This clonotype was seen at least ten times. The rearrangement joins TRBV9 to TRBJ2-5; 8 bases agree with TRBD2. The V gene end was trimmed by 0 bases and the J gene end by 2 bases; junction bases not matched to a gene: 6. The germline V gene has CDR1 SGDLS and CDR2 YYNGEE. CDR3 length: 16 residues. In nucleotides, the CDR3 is TGTGCCAGCAGCGTAGGTGGAGCGGGGGAGCAAGAGACCCAGTACTTC. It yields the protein CASSVGGAGEQETQYF.

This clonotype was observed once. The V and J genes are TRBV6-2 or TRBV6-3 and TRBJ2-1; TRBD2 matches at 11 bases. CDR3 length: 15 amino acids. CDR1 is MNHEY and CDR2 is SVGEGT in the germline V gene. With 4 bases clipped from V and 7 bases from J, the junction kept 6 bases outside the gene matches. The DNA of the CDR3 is TGTGCCAGCAGTTTTAGCGGGGGGGCTCAGAATGAGCAGTTCTTC. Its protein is CASSFSGGAQNEQFF.

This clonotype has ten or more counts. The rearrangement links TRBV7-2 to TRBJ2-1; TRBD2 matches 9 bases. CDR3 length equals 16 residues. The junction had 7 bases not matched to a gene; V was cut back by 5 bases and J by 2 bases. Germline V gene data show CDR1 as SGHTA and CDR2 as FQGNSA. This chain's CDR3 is CASSTRLADTYNEQFF. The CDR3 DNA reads TGTGCCAGCAGCACCCGACTAGCGGATACCTACAATGAGCAGTTCTTC.

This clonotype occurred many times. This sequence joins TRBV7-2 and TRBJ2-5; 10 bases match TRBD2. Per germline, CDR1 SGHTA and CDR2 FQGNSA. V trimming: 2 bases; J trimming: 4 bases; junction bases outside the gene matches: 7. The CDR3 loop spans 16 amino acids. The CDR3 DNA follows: TGTGCCAGCAGCTTATTCCCCAGCGGGGGGGTAGAGACCCAGTACTTC. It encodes CASSLFPSGGVETQYF.

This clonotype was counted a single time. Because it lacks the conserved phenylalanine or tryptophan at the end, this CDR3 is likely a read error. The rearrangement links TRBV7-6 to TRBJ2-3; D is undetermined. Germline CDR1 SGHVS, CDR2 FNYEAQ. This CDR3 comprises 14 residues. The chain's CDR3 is CDSSVGLSRDTQYV. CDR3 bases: TGTGACAGCAGCGTAGGTCTCTCAAGAGATACGCAGTATGTT.

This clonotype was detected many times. Written as DNA, the CDR3 is TGTGCCAGCAGTAGACAGACGGAGGACTGGAATGAGCAGTTCTTC. Translating it yields CASSRQTEDWNEQFF. V is TRBV12-3 or TRBV12-4 and J is TRBJ2-1, with D perhaps assigned TRBD1 or TRBD2 (5 bases each). The CDR3 sequence is 15 residues long. V lost 5 bases and J 7 bases, leaving 18 bases between the germline ends.

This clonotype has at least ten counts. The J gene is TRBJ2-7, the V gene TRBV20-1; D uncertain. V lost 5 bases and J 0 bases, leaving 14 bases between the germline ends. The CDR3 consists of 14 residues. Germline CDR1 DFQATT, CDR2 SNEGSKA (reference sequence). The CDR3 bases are TGCAGTGCTTTCAGGTTGACCCTCTCCTACGAGCAGTACTTC. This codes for CSAFRLTLSYEQYF.

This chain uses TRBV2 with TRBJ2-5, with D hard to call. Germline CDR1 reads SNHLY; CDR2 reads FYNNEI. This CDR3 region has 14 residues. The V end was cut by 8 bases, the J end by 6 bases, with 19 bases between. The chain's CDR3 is CASAARWAAKTQYF. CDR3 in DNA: TGTGCCAGCGCCGCCCGGTGGGCGGCCAAGACCCAGTACTTC.

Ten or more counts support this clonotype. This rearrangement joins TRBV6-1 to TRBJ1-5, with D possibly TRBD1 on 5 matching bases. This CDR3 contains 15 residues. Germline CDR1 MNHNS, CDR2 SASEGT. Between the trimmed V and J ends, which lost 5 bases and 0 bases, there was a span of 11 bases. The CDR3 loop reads CASSRGAFSNQPQHF. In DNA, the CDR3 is TGTGCCAGCAGTCGAGGGGCCTTTAGCAATCAGCCCCAGCATTTT.

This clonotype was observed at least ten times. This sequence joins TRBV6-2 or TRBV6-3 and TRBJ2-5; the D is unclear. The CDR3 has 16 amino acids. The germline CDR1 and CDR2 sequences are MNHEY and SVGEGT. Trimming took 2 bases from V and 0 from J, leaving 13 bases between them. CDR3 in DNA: TGTGCCAGCAGTTACGTTGGGGTACAATACCAAGAGACCCAGTACTTC. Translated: CASSYVGVQYQETQYF.

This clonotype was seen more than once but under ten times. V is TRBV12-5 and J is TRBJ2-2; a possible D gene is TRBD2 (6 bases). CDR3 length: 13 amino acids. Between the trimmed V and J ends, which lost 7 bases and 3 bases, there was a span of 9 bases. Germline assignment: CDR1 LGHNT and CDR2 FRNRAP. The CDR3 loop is CASAREDTGELFF. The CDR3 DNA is TGTGCTAGTGCCAGGGAGGACACCGGGGAGCTGTTTTTT.

The CDR3 loop reads CASSQRDTQYF. CDR3 nucleotides: TGCGCCAGCAGCCAGAGAGATACGCAGTATTTT. The V and J genes are TRBV5-1 and TRBJ2-3; D unresolved. The germline gives CDR1 SGHRS, CDR2 YFSETQ. V was shortened by 4 bases and J by 5 bases, with 5 bases between the two germline ends. The CDR3 runs to 11 residues.